A selection of T cell receptor beta chains follows, all from one sample in a study of blood T cell repertoires in COVID-19. Repertoires were generated with immunoSEQ multiplex PCR, while TCRdb's copy carries only in-frame clones and drops some. The sample has some 300,000 clones, 85% to 90% seen once. The specimen sequenced was peripheral blood. All receptors derive from a woman aged 45-59 years with COVID-19, enrolled during active disease. Each CDR3 is given with its conserved first and last residue. A D gene is named only where the DNA matches it firmly. Expanded clones get a size class; other rows say once, few or many, or leave the size out.

d_call,clone_size,j_call,v_call,cdr3_nt,cdr3_aa
TRBD2,once,TRBJ2-2,TRBV24-1,TGTGCCACCAGTGATTTAGGAGCGGGAGGTGCCGGGGAGCTGTTTTTT,CATSDLGAGGAGELFF
NA,NA,TRBJ2-7,TRBV18,TGTGCCAGCTCACCACAGGAGCGAGCCTACGAGCAGTACTTC,CASSPQERAYEQYF
NA,once,TRBJ2-1,TRBV5-6,TGTGCCAGCAGCTTGGGAGAGAATGGTTACAATGAGCAGTTCTTC,CASSLGENGYNEQFF
TRBD2,NA,TRBJ2-3,TRBV7-9,TGTGCCAGCAGCTTAGACCTAGCGGGAGGGACAGATACGCAGTATTTT,CASSLDLAGGTDTQYF
NA,NA,TRBJ2-7,TRBV5-6,TGTGCCAGCAGCTTGGGCACGGCGGGGGAGCAGTACTTC,CASSLGTAGEQYF
TRBD2,NA,TRBJ2-5,TRBV5-8,TGTGCCAGCAGCATGGGACTAGCGGGAGTCCCTAACCAAGAGACCCAGTACTTC,CASSMGLAGVPNQETQYF
TRBD1,NA,TRBJ1-3,TRBV7-9,TGTGCCAGCAGCGGACGACAGGGGGTCGGAAACACCATATATTTT,CASSGRQGVGNTIYF
TRBD2,NA,TRBJ2-7,TRBV5-5,TGTGCCAGCAGCCCAGGTGGACTAGCGGCCCTGGTAGGCTACGAGCAGTACTTC,CASSPGGLAALVGYEQYF
TRBD1,NA,TRBJ1-5,TRBV2,TGTGCCAGCGGACCACAGGGGCATAGCAATCAGCCCCAGCATTTT,CASGPQGHSNQPQHF
NA,once,TRBJ1-1,TRBV14,TGTGCCAGCAGCCAAGGTTGGGGGCCGAACACTGAAGCTTTCTTT,CASSQGWGPNTEAFF
NA,few,TRBJ1-5,TRBV6-5,TGTGCCAGCAGTTACTCGGGAGCCCTCAATCAGCCCCAGCATTTT,CASSYSGALNQPQHF
NA,NA,TRBJ1-2,TRBV7-9,TGTGCCAGCAGCTTAACCGGGTCCTATGGCTACACCTTC,CASSLTGSYGYTF
TRBD2,NA,TRBJ2-7,TRBV19,TGTGCCAGTAGTATTGTTCCTAGCGGGAGGGGCGAGCAGTACTTC,CASSIVPSGRGEQYF
NA,NA,TRBJ2-7,TRBV11-2,TGTGCCAGCAGCTATTACTCCTACGAGCAGTACTTC,CASSYYSYEQYF
NA,NA,TRBJ2-5,TRBV3-1/TRBV3-2,TGTGCCAGCAGCCAAGACTGGCCAGAACAAGAGACCCAGTACTTC,CASSQDWPEQETQYF
TRBD2,NA,TRBJ2-5,TRBV5-1,TGCGCCAGCAGCTGGAGACTAGCGGGAGGAGGAGAGCAAGAGACCCAGTACTTC,CASSWRLAGGGEQETQYF
TRBD2,NA,TRBJ2-2,TRBV14,TGTGCCAGCAGCCAAATCACTAGCGTTTTGGCCACCGGGGAGCTGTTTTTT,CASSQITSVLATGELFF
TRBD2,NA,TRBJ2-1,TRBV11-2,TGTGCCAGCGGGAGGGGCAATGAGCAGTTCTTC,CASGRGNEQFF
TRBD2,NA,TRBJ2-2,TRBV19,TGTGCCAGTAGTATCCCCTTACCGGGACTAGCTTTCACCGGGGAGCTGTTTTTT,CASSIPLPGLAFTGELFF
TRBD1,NA,TRBJ1-5,TRBV4-2,TGTGCCAGCAGCATTTCCCGGCGGACAGGGGGAAGCAATCAGCCCCAGCATTTT,CASSISRRTGGSNQPQHF
TRBD1,NA,TRBJ1-2,TRBV4-3,TGCGCCAGCAGCCGAACAGGGGGCGAGGGCTACACCTTC,CASSRTGGEGYTF
NA,NA,TRBJ2-7,TRBV30,TGTGCCTGGAGTGTAGGGTGGGGACTTTATCAGCAGTACTTC,CAWSVGWGLYQQYF
NA,NA,TRBJ1-5,TRBV5-1,TGCGCCAGCAGCGCGGAGGGGAATCAGCCCCAGCATTTT,CASSAEGNQPQHF
TRBD2,NA,TRBJ2-1,TRBV25-1,TGTGCCAGCAGTGAATATCGGAGCGGGAGGTTCAACAATGAGCAGTTCTTC,CASSEYRSGRFNNEQFF
TRBD1,NA,TRBJ1-5,TRBV28,TGTGCCAGCAGTTCGGACAGGGCGAGCAATCAGCCCCAGCATTTT,CASSSDRASNQPQHF
NA,NA,TRBJ1-5,TRBV30,TGTGCCTGGAGTACGGGGTTCAATCAGCCCCAGCATTTT,CAWSTGFNQPQHF
TRBD1,NA,TRBJ1-3,TRBV29-1,TGCAGCGTTGAGCTGGAGGACCGGGACAGCGTCTCTGGAAACACCATATATTTT,CSVELEDRDSVSGNTIYF
TRBD2,NA,TRBJ2-1,TRBV7-2,TGTGCCAGCAGCTTCGGCGGGAGGGTAAATGAGCAGTTCTTC,CASSFGGRVNEQFF
NA,NA,TRBJ2-2,TRBV4-2,TGTGCCAGCAGCCAGGACAGAGAGAACACCGGGGAGCTGTTTTTT,CASSQDRENTGELFF